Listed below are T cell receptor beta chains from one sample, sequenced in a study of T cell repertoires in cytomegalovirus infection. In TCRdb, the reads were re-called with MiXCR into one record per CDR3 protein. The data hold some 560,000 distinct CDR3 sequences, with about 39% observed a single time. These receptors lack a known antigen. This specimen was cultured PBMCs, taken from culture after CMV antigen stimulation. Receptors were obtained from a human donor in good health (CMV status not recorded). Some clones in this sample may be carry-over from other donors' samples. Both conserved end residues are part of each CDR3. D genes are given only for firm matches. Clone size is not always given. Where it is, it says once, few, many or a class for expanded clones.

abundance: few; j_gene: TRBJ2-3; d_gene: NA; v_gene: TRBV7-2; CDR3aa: CASSYLIAQTTDTQYF; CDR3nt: TGTGCCAGCAGCTACTTGATAGCGCAAACCACAGATACGCAGTATTTT
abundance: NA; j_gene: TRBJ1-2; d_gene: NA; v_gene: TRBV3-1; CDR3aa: CASSQRSRDGYTF; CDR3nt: TGTGCCAGCAGCCAACGGTCACGGGATGGCTACACCTTC
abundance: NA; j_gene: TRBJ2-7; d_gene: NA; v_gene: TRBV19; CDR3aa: CASRWTDAGGEQYF; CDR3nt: TGTGCCAGCCGGTGGACGGATGCAGGAGGGGAGCAGTACTTC
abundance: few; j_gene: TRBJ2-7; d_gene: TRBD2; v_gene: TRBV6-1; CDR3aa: CASSADSGLALYEQYF; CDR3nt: TGTGCCAGCAGTGCCGATTCGGGACTAGCCTTATACGAGCAGTACTTC
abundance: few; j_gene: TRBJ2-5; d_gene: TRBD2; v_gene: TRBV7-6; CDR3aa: CASSLGTMRETQYF; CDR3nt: TGTGCCAGCAGCCTGGGGACTATGCGAGAGACCCAGTACTTC
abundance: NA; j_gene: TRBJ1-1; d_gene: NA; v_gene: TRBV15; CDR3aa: CATSPWKGGAEAFF; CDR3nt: TGTGCCACCAGCCCATGGAAGGGGGGTGCTGAAGCTTTCTTT
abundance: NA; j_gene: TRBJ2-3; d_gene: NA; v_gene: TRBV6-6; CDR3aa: CASSYVGGMASTDTQYF; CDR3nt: TGTGCCAGCAGTTACGTGGGGGGCATGGCTAGCACAGATACGCAGTATTTT
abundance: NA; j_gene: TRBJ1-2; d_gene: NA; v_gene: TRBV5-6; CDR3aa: CASSDTPGYGYTF; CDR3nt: TGTGCCAGCAGCGACACCCCGGGGTATGGCTACACCTTC
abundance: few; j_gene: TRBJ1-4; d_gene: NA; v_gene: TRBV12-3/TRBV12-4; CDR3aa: CASGPLRQNEKLFF; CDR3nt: TGTGCCAGCGGCCCCTTAAGGCAGAATGAAAAACTGTTTTTT
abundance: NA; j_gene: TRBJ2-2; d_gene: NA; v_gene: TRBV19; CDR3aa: CASSIQPGSNTGELFF; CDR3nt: TGTGCCAGTAGTATACAGCCCGGGTCGAACACCGGGGAGCTGTTTTTT
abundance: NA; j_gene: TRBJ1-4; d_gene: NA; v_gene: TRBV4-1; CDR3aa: CASSQVPGPNEKLFF; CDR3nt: TGCGCCAGCAGCCAAGTCCCAGGCCCCAATGAAAAACTGTTTTTT
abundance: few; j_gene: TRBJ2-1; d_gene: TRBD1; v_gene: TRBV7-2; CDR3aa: CASSAGQAWDEQFF; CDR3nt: TGTGCCAGCAGCGCCGGACAGGCCTGGGATGAGCAGTTCTTC
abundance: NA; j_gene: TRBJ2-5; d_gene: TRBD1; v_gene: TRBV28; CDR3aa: CASSAPYLGQGEETQYF; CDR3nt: TGTGCCAGCAGCGCCCCCTATTTAGGGCAGGGGGAAGAGACCCAGTACTTC
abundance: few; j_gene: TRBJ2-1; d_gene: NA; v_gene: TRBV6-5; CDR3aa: CASSYSRVSEQFF; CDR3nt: TGTGCCAGCAGTTACTCGAGGGTAAGCGAGCAGTTCTTC
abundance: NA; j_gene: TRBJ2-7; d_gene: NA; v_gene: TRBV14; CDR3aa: CASSLGLLQYYEQYF; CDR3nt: TGTGCCAGCAGCCTGGGACTCCTCCAATACTACGAGCAGTACTTC
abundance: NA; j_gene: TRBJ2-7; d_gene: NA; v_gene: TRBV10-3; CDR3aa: CAISVAGTYEQYF; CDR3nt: TGTGCCATCAGTGTGGCGGGGACCTACGAGCAGTACTTC
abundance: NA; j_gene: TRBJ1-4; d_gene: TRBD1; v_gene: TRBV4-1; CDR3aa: CASSLMTGWDEKLFF; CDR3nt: TGCGCCAGCAGCCTCATGACAGGGTGGGATGAAAAACTGTTTTTT
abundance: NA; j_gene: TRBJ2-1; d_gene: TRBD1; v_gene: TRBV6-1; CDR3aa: CASATGVYEQFF; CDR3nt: TGTGCCAGCGCAACAGGGGTCTATGAGCAGTTCTTC
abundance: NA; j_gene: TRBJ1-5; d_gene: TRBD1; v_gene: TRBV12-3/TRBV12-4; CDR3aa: CASSLNRGGNQPQHF; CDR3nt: TGTGCCAGCAGTTTGAACAGGGGAGGCAATCAGCCCCAGCATTTT
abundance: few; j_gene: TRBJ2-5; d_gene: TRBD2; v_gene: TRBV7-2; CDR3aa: CASSFRSSGGQETQYF; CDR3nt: TGTGCCAGCAGCTTCCGGAGCAGCGGGGGTCAAGAGACCCAGTACTTC
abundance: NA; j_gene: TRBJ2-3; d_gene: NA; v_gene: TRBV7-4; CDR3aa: CASSNPPLF; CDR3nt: TGTGCCAGCAGCAATCCCCCCCTTTTT
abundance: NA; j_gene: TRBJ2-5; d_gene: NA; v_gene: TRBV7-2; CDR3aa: CASSFRRLSQETQYF; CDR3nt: TGTGCCAGCAGCTTTAGGAGGTTGTCCCAAGAGACCCAGTACTTC
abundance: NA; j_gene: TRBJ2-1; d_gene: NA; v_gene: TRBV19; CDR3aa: CASSLSQYLLGDEQFF; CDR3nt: TGTGCCAGTAGTCTCTCCCAGTACCTCCTTGGCGATGAGCAGTTCTTC
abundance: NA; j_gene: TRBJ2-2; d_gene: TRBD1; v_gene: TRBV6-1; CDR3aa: CATGQGVRTGELFF; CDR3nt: TGTGCCACGGGACAGGGGGTTCGAACCGGGGAGCTGTTTTTT
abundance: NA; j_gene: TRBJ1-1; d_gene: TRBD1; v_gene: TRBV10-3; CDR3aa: CAITERDSTEAFF; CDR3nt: TGTGCCATCACCGAGCGGGACAGCACTGAAGCTTTCTTT
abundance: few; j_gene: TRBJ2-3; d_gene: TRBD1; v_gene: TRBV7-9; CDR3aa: CASSSGQGRIRTDTQYF; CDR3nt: TGTGCCAGCAGTTCCGGACAGGGGCGAATTCGCACAGATACGCAGTATTTT
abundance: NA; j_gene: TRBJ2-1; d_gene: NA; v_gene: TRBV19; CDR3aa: CASSIDHPGEGNEQFF; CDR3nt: TGTGCCAGTAGTATAGATCATCCGGGAGAGGGCAATGAGCAGTTCTTC
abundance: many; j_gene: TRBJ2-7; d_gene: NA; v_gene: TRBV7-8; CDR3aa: CASSLGERYEQYF; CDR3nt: TGTGCCAGCAGCTTAGGGGAGCGCTACGAGCAGTACTTC
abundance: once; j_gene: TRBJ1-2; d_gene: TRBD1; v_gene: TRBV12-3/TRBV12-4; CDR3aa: CASRRGTVLGGYTF; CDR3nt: TGTGCCAGCAGACGCGGGACAGTCCTGGGAGGCTACACCTTC
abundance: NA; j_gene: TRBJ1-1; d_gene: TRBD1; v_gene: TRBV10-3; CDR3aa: CAISDQQGTQQAFF; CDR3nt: TGTGCCATCAGTGACCAACAGGGGACTCAACAAGCTTTCTTT
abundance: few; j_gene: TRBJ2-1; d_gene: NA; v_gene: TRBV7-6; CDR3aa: CASSPTRGAPSSYNEQFF; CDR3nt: TGTGCCAGCAGCCCTACGAGGGGGGCCCCAAGCTCCTACAATGAGCAGTTCTTC
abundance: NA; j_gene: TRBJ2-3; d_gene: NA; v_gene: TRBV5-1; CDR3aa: CASSLQLFADTQYF; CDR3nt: TGCGCCAGCAGCTTACAGCTTTTCGCAGATACGCAGTATTTT
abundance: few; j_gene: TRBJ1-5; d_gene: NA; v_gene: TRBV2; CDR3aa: CASSEATGGGFRNQPQHF; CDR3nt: TGTGCCAGCAGTGAAGCCACGGGGGGAGGGTTTCGCAATCAGCCCCAGCATTTT
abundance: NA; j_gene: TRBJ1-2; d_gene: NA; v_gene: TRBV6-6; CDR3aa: CASSYSAQGGNYGYTF; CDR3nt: TGTGCCAGCAGTTACTCTGCCCAAGGGGGGAACTATGGCTACACCTTC
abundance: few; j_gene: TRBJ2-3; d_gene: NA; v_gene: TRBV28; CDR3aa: CASSPQGISTDTQYF; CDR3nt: TGTGCCAGCAGTCCACAGGGAATCTCCACAGATACGCAGTATTTT
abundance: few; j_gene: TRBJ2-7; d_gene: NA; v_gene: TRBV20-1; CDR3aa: CSARERGEPYEQYF; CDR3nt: TGCAGTGCTAGAGAAAGAGGGGAGCCCTACGAGCAGTACTTC
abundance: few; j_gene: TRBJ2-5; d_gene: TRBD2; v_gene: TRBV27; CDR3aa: CASSKAGGRETQYF; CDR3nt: TGTGCCAGCAGCAAAGCGGGAGGACGGGAGACCCAGTACTTC
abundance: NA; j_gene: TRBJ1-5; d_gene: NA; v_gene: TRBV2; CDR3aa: CASSEMGPISNQPQHF; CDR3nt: TGTGCCAGCAGTGAAATGGGGCCGATTAGCAATCAGCCCCAGCATTTT
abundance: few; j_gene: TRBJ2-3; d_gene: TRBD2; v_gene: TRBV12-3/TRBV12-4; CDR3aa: CASREASGGVTQYF; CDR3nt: TGTGCCAGCAGGGAAGCTAGCGGGGGTGTTACGCAGTATTTT
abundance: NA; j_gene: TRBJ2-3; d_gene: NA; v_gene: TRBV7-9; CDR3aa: CASSPLLRDTQYF; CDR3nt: TGTGCCAGCAGCCCTTTGTTGAGGGATACGCAGTATTTT
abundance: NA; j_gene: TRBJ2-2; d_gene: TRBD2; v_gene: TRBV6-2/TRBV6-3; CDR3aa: CASSSDGTRGSIGELFF; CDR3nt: TGTGCCAGCAGTTCCGACGGGACTAGAGGTTCCATCGGGGAGCTGTTTTTT
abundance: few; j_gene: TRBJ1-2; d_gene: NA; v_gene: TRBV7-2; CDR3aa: CASSLGVQYYGYTF; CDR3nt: TGTGCCAGCAGCTTAGGGGTGCAGTACTATGGCTACACCTTC
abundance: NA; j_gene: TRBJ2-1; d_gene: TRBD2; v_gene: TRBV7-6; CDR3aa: CASSLTSGSAGEQFF; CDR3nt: TGTGCCAGCAGCTTAACTAGCGGGAGTGCGGGCGAGCAGTTCTTC
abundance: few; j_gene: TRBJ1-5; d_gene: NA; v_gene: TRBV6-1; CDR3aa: CASSNKGGVGNQPQHF; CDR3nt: TGTGCCAGCAGTAACAAGGGGGGGGTAGGCAATCAGCCCCAGCATTTT
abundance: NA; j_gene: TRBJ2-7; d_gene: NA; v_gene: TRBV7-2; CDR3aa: CASSSEGRGEQYF; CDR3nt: TGTGCCAGCAGCTCAGAGGGCCGGGGCGAGCAGTACTTC
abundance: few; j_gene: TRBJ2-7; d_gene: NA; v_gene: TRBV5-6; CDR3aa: CASSSRVREYYEQYF; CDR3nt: TGTGCCAGCAGCTCGAGGGTACGGGAGTATTACGAGCAGTACTTC
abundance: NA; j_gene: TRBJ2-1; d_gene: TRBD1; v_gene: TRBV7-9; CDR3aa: CASSPYRTTGVNEQFF; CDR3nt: TGTGCCAGCAGCCCCTACCGAACGACAGGGGTCAATGAGCAGTTCTTC
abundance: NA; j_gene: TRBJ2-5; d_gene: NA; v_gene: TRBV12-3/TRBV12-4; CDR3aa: CASTNGTPVYQETQYF; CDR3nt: TGTGCCAGCACCAACGGGACTCCTGTCTACCAAGAGACCCAGTACTTC
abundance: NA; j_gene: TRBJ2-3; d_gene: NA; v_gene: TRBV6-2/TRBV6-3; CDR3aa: CASRRQGFTDTQYF; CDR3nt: TGTGCCAGCAGAAGGCAGGGGTTCACAGATACGCAGTATTTT
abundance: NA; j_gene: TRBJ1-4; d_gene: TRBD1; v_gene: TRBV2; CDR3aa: CASSATTTGDEKLFF; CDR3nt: TGTGCCAGCAGTGCCACCACGACAGGGGATGAAAAACTGTTTTTT
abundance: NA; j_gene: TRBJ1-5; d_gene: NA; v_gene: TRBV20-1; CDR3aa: CSARVRAPGANSNQPQHF; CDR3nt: TGCAGTGCTAGAGTTCGGGCCCCCGGTGCGAATAGCAATCAGCCCCAGCATTTT